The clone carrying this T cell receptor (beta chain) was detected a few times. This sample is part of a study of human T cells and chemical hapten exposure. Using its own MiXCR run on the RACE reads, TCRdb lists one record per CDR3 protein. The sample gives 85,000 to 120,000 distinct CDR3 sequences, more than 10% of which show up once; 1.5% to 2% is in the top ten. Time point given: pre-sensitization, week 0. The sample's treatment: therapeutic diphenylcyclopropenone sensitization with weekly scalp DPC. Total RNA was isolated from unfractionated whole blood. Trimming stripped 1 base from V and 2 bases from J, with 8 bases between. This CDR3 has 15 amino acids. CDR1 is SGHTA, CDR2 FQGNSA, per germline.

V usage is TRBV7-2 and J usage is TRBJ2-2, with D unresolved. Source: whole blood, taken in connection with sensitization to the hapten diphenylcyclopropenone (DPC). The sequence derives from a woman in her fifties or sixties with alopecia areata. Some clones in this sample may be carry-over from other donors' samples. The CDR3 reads CASSLGVRNTGELFF. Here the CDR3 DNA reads TGTGCCAGCAGCTTAGGCGTACGTAACACCGGGGAGCTGTTTTTT.